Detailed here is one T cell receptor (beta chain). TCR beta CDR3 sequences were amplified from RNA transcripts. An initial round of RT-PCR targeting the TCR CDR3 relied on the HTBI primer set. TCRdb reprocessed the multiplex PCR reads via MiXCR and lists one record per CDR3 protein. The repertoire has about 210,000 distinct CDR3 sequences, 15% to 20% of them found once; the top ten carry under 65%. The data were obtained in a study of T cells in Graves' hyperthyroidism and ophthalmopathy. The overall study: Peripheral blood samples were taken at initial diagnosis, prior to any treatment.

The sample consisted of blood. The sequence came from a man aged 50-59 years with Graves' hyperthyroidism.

The CDR3 sequence is CASSSSGRRGPGELFF. The DNA for the CDR3 is TGTGCCAGCAGCTCTAGCGGACGGAGAGGTCCCGGGGAGCTGTTTTTT. The rearrangement joins TRBV7-9 to TRBJ2-2, with TRBD2 identical over 7 bases. This CDR3 region has 16 residues. CDR1 and CDR2 from the germline V gene are SEHNR and FQNEAQ (reference sequence). V was clipped by 4 bases and J by 6 bases; unmatched bases: 11.